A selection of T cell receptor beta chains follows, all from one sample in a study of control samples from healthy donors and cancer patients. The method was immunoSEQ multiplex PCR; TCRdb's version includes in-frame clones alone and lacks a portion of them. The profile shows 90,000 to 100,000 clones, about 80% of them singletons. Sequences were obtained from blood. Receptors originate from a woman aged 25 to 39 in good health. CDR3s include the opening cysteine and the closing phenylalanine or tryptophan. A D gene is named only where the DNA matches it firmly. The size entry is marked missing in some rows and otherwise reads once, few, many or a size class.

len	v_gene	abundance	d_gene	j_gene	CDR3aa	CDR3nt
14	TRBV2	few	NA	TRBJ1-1	CASSEVVVNTEAFF	TGTGCCAGCAGTGAAGTCGTGGTGAACACTGAAGCTTTCTTT
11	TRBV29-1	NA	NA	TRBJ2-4	CSVGVGNIQYF	TGCAGCGTTGGCGTAGGAAACATTCAGTACTTC
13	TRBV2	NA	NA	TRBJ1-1	CAGRGLKNTEAFF	TGTGCCGGGAGAGGACTTAAGAACACTGAAGCTTTCTTT
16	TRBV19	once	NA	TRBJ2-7	CASSISLLGPRREQYF	TGTGCCAGTAGTATATCGTTATTGGGGCCCAGGCGCGAGCAGTACTTC
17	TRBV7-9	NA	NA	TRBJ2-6	CASSQQVLSSGANVLTF	TGTGCCAGCAGCCAGCAGGTCCTTTCATCTGGGGCCAACGTCCTGACTTTC
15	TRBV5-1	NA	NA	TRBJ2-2	CASSLGSRDTGELFF	TGCGCCAGCAGCTTGGGATCCCGGGACACCGGGGAGCTGTTTTTT
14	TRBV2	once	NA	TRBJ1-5	CASSPEGFRQPQHF	TGTGCCAGCAGCCCAGAGGGCTTCAGGCAGCCCCAGCATTTT
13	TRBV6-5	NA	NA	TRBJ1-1	CASRKPGATEAFF	TGTGCCAGCAGAAAACCGGGGGCTACTGAAGCTTTCTTT
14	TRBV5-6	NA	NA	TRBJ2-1	CASSLWSAYNEQFF	TGTGCCAGCAGCTTGTGGTCGGCCTACAATGAGCAGTTCTTC
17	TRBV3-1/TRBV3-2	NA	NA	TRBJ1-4	CASSQVGRVATNEKLFF	TGTGCCAGCAGCCAAGTAGGAAGGGTTGCAACTAATGAAAAACTGTTTTTT
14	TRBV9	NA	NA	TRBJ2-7	CASSLTSQGHEQYF	TGTGCCAGCAGTCTCACTTCACAGGGCCACGAGCAGTACTTC
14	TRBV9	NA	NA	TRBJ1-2	CASSTSGVDHGYTF	TGTGCCAGCAGCACCTCAGGGGTGGACCATGGCTACACCTTC
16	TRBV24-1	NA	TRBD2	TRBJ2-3	CATARLAGDLTDTQYF	TGTGCCACCGCAAGACTAGCGGGGGATCTCACAGATACGCAGTATTTT
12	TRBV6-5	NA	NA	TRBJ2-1	CASSLTRDEQFF	TGTGCCAGCAGTTTGACCCGGGATGAGCAGTTCTTC
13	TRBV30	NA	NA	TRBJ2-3	CAWSPGLGDTQYF	TGTGCCTGGAGCCCAGGCTTGGGGGATACGCAGTATTTT
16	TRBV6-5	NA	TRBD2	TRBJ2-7	CASSYVLAGGVHEQYF	TGTGCCAGCAGTTACGTCCTAGCGGGGGGGGTACACGAGCAGTACTTC
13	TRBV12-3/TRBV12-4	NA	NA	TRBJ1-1	CASSFRQNTEAFF	TGTGCCAGCAGTTTTCGGCAGAACACTGAAGCTTTCTTT
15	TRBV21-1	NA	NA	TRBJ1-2	CASSKEMDRGYGYTF	TGTGCCAGCAGCAAAGAAATGGACAGGGGGTACGGCTACACCTTC
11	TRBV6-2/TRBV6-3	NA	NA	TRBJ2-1	CASSPSVGQFF	TGTGCCAGCAGCCCTAGTGTCGGGCAGTTCTTC
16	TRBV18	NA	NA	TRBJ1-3	CASSLTTAMNRNTIYF	TGTGCCAGCTCACTAACCACCGCAATGAACCGAAACACCATATATTTT
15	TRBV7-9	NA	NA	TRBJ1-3	CASSRNRFRENTIYF	TGTGCCAGCAGCCGCAATAGGTTTAGGGAAAACACCATATATTTT
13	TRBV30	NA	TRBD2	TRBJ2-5	CAWGSSGGETQYF	TGTGCCTGGGGCTCTAGCGGGGGGGAGACCCAGTACTTC
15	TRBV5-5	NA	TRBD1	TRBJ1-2	CASSRGTGLNYGYTF	TGTGCCAGCAGTCGGGGGACAGGGCTTAACTATGGCTACACCTTC